Reported below is one T cell receptor (beta chain). Antigen unknown. The data are from a study of CXCR3-negative and CXCR3-positive naive CD8 T cells. At the level of the study: Collectively, the libraries yielded some 150 million TRB reads in total, at about 1.5 +/- 0.3 million per library.

The study's findings and limits: Comparably high diversity was seen in both naive subsets, and much lower diversity in memory CD8+ cells. Comparison of naive cells showed more hydrophobic TRB CDR3s in CXCR3-positive than in CXCR3-negative naive cells. Memory, not naive, CXCR3-negative and CXCR3-positive cells differed in TRBV-TRBJ usage. Cryopreserved cells showed partially decreased CXCR3 expression, and most assays used fresh PBMCs.

CDR1 is SGHTA, CDR2 FQGNSA, per germline. CDR3 size: 16 residues. UMI-tagged TRB cDNA libraries were built via 5' RACE. TCRdb reprocessed the 5' RACE reads and reports one entry per CDR3 protein, with no DNA. The repertoire table contains about 89,000 distinct CDR3 sequences. Sample: naive CXCR3+ CD8+ T cells from blood. The subset: CD45RO-CCR7+CD27+CD95- naive CD8+ T cells expressing CXCR3 (TNR3+). The chain is built from TRBV7-2 and TRBJ1-6. The source of this sequence is a human donor in good health. Some clones in this sample may be carry-over from other donors' samples. The CDR3 loop is CASSLEPGTFNSPLHF.